These T cell receptor beta chains were read from a single sample in a study of post-analysis software for immune sequencing data. Each CDR3 protein gets one entry after TCRdb re-called the PCR reads with MiXCR. The sample consists of some 500,000 distinct CDR3 sequences, over 35% of them appearing once. The sample consisted of blood. These receptors came from a girl aged 10-17 years with multiple sclerosis. Both conserved end residues are part of each CDR3. D genes are given only for firm matches. The size entry is marked missing in some rows and otherwise reads once, few, many or a size class.

d_call: -; j_call: TRBJ1-5; v_call: TRBV7-2; clone_size: -; cdr3_nt: TGTGCCAGCAGGTCACAGGGCACGAATCAGCCCCAGCATTTT; cdr3_aa: CASRSQGTNQPQHF
d_call: -; j_call: TRBJ2-4; v_call: TRBV27; clone_size: once; cdr3_nt: TGTGCCAGCAGCAACCCTATAGCCAAAAACATTCAGTACTTC; cdr3_aa: CASSNPIAKNIQYF
d_call: -; j_call: TRBJ1-1; v_call: TRBV7-3; clone_size: -; cdr3_nt: TGTGCCAGCAGCCTCACCAGGGACGTCGAAGCTTTCTTT; cdr3_aa: CASSLTRDVEAFF
d_call: -; j_call: TRBJ2-7; v_call: TRBV21-1; clone_size: -; cdr3_nt: TGTGCCAGCAGAAGGGCCCTTGGGACTAGCGGGAGCTGGATGGGATACGAGCAGTACTTC; cdr3_aa: CASRRALGTSGSWMGYEQYF
d_call: TRBD2; j_call: TRBJ2-3; v_call: TRBV11-2; clone_size: -; cdr3_nt: TGTGCCAGCAGCCCTAAGATTATTGGGACTAGCGGGAGGGCCTCCCCAGATACGCAGTATTTT; cdr3_aa: CASSPKIIGTSGRASPDTQYF
d_call: -; j_call: TRBJ2-3; v_call: TRBV21-1; clone_size: -; cdr3_nt: TGTGCCAGCAGCACTAGAGACAGGGGCGCTACAACCTCTACGCAGTATTTT; cdr3_aa: CASSTRDRGATTSTQYF
d_call: -; j_call: TRBJ2-5; v_call: TRBV12-3/TRBV12-4; clone_size: many; cdr3_nt: TGTGCCAGCAGTTTAGCTGGCGGAGAAGAGACCCAGTACTTC; cdr3_aa: CASSLAGGEETQYF
d_call: -; j_call: TRBJ2-1; v_call: TRBV5-5; clone_size: -; cdr3_nt: TGTGCCAGCAGCTCGAGGACAGATAGAAATGAGCAGTTCTTC; cdr3_aa: CASSSRTDRNEQFF
d_call: TRBD2; j_call: TRBJ2-1; v_call: TRBV20-1; clone_size: -; cdr3_nt: TGCAGTGCTCCGGCCAGCGGGGGGCCCTACAATGAGCAGTTCTTC; cdr3_aa: CSAPASGGPYNEQFF
d_call: -; j_call: TRBJ2-1; v_call: TRBV12-3/TRBV12-4; clone_size: -; cdr3_nt: TGTGCCAGCAGTGGCCAAGGCAGGGGATTGTACAATGAGCAGTTCTTC; cdr3_aa: CASSGQGRGLYNEQFF
d_call: -; j_call: TRBJ1-1; v_call: TRBV7-2; clone_size: few; cdr3_nt: TGTGCCAGCAGCTTGGCTCCCCAAACAGAAGCTTTCTTT; cdr3_aa: CASSLAPQTEAFF
d_call: TRBD2; j_call: TRBJ2-1; v_call: TRBV28; clone_size: few; cdr3_nt: TGTGCCAGCGTCCCGGGACTAGCGGTAATCAATGAGCAGTTCTTC; cdr3_aa: CASVPGLAVINEQFF
d_call: -; j_call: TRBJ1-1; v_call: TRBV12-3/TRBV12-4; clone_size: few; cdr3_nt: TGTGCCAGCAGCCAGTCAGGGCGGCCGAACACTGAAGCTTTCTTT; cdr3_aa: CASSQSGRPNTEAFF
d_call: TRBD1; j_call: TRBJ1-5; v_call: TRBV5-5; clone_size: once; cdr3_nt: TGTGCCAGCAGTGAGGGCACAGGGGTCAATCAGCCCCAGCATTTT; cdr3_aa: CASSEGTGVNQPQHF
d_call: -; j_call: TRBJ2-5; v_call: TRBV20-1; clone_size: -; cdr3_nt: TGCAGTGCTGGCCCGGCGGGAAGACAAGAGACCCAGTACTTC; cdr3_aa: CSAGPAGRQETQYF
d_call: -; j_call: TRBJ1-4; v_call: TRBV29-1; clone_size: -; cdr3_nt: TGCAGCGTTGATGCGTATGAAAAACTGTTTTTT; cdr3_aa: CSVDAYEKLFF
d_call: TRBD1; j_call: TRBJ1-5; v_call: TRBV6-1; clone_size: few; cdr3_nt: TGTGCCAGCAGTGAAGATCCAGGGGGCCTGAATCAACCCCAGCATTTT; cdr3_aa: CASSEDPGGLNQPQHF
d_call: TRBD2; j_call: TRBJ2-1; v_call: TRBV25-1; clone_size: -; cdr3_nt: TGTGCCAGCAGCAAAGCGGGAGGCGGGTACAATGAGCAGTTCTTC; cdr3_aa: CASSKAGGGYNEQFF
d_call: -; j_call: TRBJ2-7; v_call: TRBV3-1; clone_size: few; cdr3_nt: TGTGCCAGCAGCCAAGCGATAGCTTACGAGCAGTACTTC; cdr3_aa: CASSQAIAYEQYF
d_call: -; j_call: TRBJ2-1; v_call: TRBV4-2; clone_size: -; cdr3_nt: TGTGCCAGCAGCCAAGATCGAGGAAACTACAATGAGCAGTTCTTC; cdr3_aa: CASSQDRGNYNEQFF
d_call: TRBD1; j_call: TRBJ1-2; v_call: TRBV29-1; clone_size: many; cdr3_nt: TGCAGCGTTGGGACAGGGGGTGGGTATGGCTACACCTTC; cdr3_aa: CSVGTGGGYGYTF
d_call: -; j_call: TRBJ1-5; v_call: TRBV5-5; clone_size: -; cdr3_nt: TGTGCCAGCAGCTTGTTGCCTGGGGACACAAATCAGCCCCAGCATTTT; cdr3_aa: CASSLLPGDTNQPQHF
d_call: -; j_call: TRBJ2-1; v_call: TRBV28; clone_size: -; cdr3_nt: TGTGCCAGCAGCCCCATAGGGAGAGAATCCAATGAGCAGTTCTTC; cdr3_aa: CASSPIGRESNEQFF
d_call: -; j_call: TRBJ2-5; v_call: TRBV7-9; clone_size: -; cdr3_nt: TGTGCCAGCGGGAGGACTGGCGGACAAGAGACCCAGTACTTC; cdr3_aa: CASGRTGGQETQYF
d_call: TRBD1; j_call: TRBJ1-2; v_call: TRBV20-1; clone_size: few; cdr3_nt: TGCAGTGCTAGAAAACAGGGGGATTATGACTACACCTTC; cdr3_aa: CSARKQGDYDYTF
d_call: -; j_call: TRBJ2-7; v_call: TRBV20-1; clone_size: -; cdr3_nt: TGCAGTGGTGAGCGGTCCTACGAGCAGTACTTC; cdr3_aa: CSGERSYEQYF
d_call: -; j_call: TRBJ2-1; v_call: TRBV7-9; clone_size: few; cdr3_nt: TGTGCCAGCAGCCCCACGGGCAGGGGTTTCGATGAGCAGTTCTTC; cdr3_aa: CASSPTGRGFDEQFF
d_call: -; j_call: TRBJ2-7; v_call: TRBV28; clone_size: -; cdr3_nt: TGTGCCAGCAGTTTATTCGACAGCCCCTACGAGCAGTACTTC; cdr3_aa: CASSLFDSPYEQYF
d_call: -; j_call: TRBJ1-1; v_call: TRBV20-1; clone_size: -; cdr3_nt: TGCAGTGTTGGAAAGGGGGGTTCGATGAACACTGAAGCTTTCTTT; cdr3_aa: CSVGKGGSMNTEAFF
d_call: TRBD2; j_call: TRBJ2-1; v_call: TRBV12-3/TRBV12-4; clone_size: -; cdr3_nt: TGTGCCAGCAGTATAGCGGGAGTCTACAATGAGCAGTTCTTC; cdr3_aa: CASSIAGVYNEQFF
d_call: -; j_call: TRBJ2-1; v_call: TRBV18; clone_size: -; cdr3_nt: TGTGCCAGCTCACCACGGGACCGATTCTACAATGAGCAGTTCTTC; cdr3_aa: CASSPRDRFYNEQFF
d_call: -; j_call: TRBJ1-2; v_call: TRBV5-1; clone_size: -; cdr3_nt: TGCGCCAGCAGCTTGTTGGATGCCCTAGGCTACACCTTC; cdr3_aa: CASSLLDALGYTF
d_call: TRBD1; j_call: TRBJ2-5; v_call: TRBV29-1; clone_size: -; cdr3_nt: TGCAGCGTTGAGCGAGACAGGGGACCAGGGACCCAGTACTTC; cdr3_aa: CSVERDRGPGTQYF
d_call: TRBD1; j_call: TRBJ2-5; v_call: TRBV20-1; clone_size: few; cdr3_nt: TGCAGTGCTCACTCGGACAGGGGGTTCAATGAGCAGTACTTC; cdr3_aa: CSAHSDRGFNEQYF
d_call: TRBD1; j_call: TRBJ1-2; v_call: TRBV10-3; clone_size: -; cdr3_nt: TGTGCCATCAGTGATTCGGAGACAGGGGCCTATGGCTACACCTTC; cdr3_aa: CAISDSETGAYGYTF